This TCR beta chain was captured by sequencing in a study of vaccination and CD4 T cells after COVID-19. Germline V lookup: CDR1 LGHDT, CDR2 YNNKEL (reference sequence). This CDR3 is 17 amino acids long. V lost 0 bases to trimming and J lost 3 bases, with 18 bases between them. Comments on this clonotype: Antigen specificity is unknown.

The treatment denotes: approximately nine-day PBMC culture with coronavirus spike peptide pools or control peptides (ViraFEST assay). Expansion of antigen-specific T cells with peptide pools by ViraFEST preceded sequencing of TCRs. An Oncomine TCR Beta short-read assay was used to sequence the DNA from cultured CD4+ T cells. TCRdb reprocessed the PCR reads with MiXCR, giving one entry per CDR3 protein. Of roughly 4,000 distinct CDR3 sequences listed, about 20% are singletons. The sequencing input was CD4+ T cells from blood, cultured in vitro. The chain carries TRBV3-1 and TRBJ2-7; D perhaps matches TRBD1 (6 bases). This TCR was recovered from a human donor who had recovered from COVID-19. CDR3 in amino acids: CASSQDSLQGPYYEQYF. CDR3 sequence (DNA): TGTGCCAGCAGCCAAGACTCCCTCCAGGGGCCTTACTACGAGCAGTACTTC.